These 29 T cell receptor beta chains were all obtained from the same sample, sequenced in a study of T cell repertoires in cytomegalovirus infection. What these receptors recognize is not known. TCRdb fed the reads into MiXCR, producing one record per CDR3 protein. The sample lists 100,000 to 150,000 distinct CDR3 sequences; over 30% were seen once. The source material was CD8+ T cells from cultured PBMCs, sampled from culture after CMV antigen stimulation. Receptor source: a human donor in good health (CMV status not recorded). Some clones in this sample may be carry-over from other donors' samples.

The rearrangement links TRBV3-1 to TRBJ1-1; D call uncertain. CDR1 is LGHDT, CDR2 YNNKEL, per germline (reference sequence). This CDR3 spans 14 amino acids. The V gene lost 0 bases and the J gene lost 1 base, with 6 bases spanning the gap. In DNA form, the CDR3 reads TGTGCCAGCAGCCAAGATCCGAGGAACACTGAAGCTTTCTTT. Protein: CASSQDPRNTEAFF.

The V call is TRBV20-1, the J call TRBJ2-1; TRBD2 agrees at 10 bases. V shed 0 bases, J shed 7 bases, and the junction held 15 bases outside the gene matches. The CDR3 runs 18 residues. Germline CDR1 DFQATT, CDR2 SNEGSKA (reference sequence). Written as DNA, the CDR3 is TGCAGTGCTAGAGATCGTTACCGAGCGGGGGGGCCTCTGAATGAGCAGTTCTTC. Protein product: CSARDRYRAGGPLNEQFF.

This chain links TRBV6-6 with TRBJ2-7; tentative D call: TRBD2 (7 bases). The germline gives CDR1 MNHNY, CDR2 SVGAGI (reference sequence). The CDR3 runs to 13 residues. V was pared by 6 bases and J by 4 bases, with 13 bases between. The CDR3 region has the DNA TGTGCCAGCAGCGAAGGGGGGGAATACGAGCAGTACTTC. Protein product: CASSEGGEYEQYF.

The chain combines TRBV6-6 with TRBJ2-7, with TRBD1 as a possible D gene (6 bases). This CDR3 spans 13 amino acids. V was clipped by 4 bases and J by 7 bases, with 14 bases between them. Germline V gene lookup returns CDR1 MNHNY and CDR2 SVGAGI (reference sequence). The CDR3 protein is CASSSSDRREQYF. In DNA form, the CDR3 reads TGTGCCAGCAGTTCCTCCGACAGGCGGGAGCAGTACTTC.

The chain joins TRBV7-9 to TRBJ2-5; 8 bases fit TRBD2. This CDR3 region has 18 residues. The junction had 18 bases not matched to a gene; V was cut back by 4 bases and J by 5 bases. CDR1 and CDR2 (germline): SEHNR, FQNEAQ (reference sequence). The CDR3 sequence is CASSSPGLVGGAAETQYF. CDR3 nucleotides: TGTGCCAGCAGCTCCCCAGGACTGGTCGGGGGGGCCGCTGAGACCCAGTACTTC.

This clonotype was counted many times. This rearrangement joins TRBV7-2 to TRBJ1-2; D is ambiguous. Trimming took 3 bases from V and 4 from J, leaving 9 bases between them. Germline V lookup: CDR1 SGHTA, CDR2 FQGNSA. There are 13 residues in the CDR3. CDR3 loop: CASSFGYLYGYTF. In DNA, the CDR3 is TGTGCCAGCAGCTTTGGGTATCTCTATGGCTACACCTTC.

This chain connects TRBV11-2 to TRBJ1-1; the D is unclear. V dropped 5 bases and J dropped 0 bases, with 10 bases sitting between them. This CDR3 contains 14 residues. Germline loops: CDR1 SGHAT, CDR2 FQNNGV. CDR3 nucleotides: TGTGCCAGCAGCCCGGGTCCCATGAACACTGAAGCTTTCTTT. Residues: CASSPGPMNTEAFF.

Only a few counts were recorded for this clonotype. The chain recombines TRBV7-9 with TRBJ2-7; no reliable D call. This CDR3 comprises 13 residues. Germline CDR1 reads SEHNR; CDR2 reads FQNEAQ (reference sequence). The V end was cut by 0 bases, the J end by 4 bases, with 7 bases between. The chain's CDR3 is CASSLALGYEQYF. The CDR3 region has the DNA TGTGCCAGCAGCTTAGCGCTAGGTTACGAGCAGTACTTC.

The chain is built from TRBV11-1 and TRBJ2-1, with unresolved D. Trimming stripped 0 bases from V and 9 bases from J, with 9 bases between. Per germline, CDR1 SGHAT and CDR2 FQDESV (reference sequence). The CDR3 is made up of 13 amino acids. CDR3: CASSLAAGSEQFF. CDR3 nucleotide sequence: TGTGCCAGCAGCTTAGCGGCAGGTTCTGAGCAGTTCTTC. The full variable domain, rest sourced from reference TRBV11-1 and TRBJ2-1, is EAEVAQSPRYKITEKSQAVAFWCDPISGHATLYWYRQILGQGPELLVQFQDESVVDDSQLPKDRFSAERLKGVDSTLKIQPAELGDSAMYLCASSLAAGSEQFFGPGTRLTVL.

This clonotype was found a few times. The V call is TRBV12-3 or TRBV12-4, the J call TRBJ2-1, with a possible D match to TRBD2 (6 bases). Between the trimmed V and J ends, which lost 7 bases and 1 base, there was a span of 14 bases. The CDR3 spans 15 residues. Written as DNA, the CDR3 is TGTGCCAGCACCACCGGGAGTCGTTCCTACAATGAGCAGTTCTTC. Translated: CASTTGSRSYNEQFF.

The CDR3 protein is CASSEAGTDGYTF. The CDR3 DNA reads TGTGCCAGCAGTGAAGCGGGGACCGATGGCTACACCTTC. The chain joins TRBV2 to TRBJ1-2; D possibly corresponds to TRBD1 (5 bases). There are 13 residues in the CDR3. Per germline, CDR1 SNHLY and CDR2 FYNNEI. V was clipped by 0 bases and J by 6 bases, with 8 bases between them.

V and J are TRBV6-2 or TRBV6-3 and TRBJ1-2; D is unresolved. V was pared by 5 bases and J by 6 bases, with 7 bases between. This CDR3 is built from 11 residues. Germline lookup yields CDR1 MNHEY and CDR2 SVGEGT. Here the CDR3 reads CASSNGDGYTF. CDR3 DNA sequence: TGTGCCAGCAGTAACGGGGATGGCTACACCTTC.

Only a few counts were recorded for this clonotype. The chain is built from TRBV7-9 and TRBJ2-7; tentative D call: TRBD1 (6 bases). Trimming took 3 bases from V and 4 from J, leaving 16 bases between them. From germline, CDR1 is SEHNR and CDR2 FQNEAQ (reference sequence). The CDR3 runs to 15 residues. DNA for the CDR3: TGTGCCAGCAGCTTGGGACACTTCCAGTATTACGAGCAGTACTTC. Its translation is CASSLGHFQYYEQYF.

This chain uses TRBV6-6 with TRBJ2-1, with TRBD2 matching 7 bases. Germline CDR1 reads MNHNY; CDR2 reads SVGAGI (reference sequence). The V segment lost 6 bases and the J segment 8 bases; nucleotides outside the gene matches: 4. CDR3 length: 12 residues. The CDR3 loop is CASSRTSDEQFF. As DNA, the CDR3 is TGTGCCAGCAGCCGAACTAGCGATGAGCAGTTCTTC.

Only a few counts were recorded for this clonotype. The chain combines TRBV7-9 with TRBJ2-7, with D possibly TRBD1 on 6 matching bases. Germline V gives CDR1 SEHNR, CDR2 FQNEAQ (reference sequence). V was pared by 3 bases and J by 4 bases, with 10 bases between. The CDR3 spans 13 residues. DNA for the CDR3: TGTGCCAGCAGCTTCGGGACAAATTACGAGCAGTACTTC. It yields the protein CASSFGTNYEQYF.

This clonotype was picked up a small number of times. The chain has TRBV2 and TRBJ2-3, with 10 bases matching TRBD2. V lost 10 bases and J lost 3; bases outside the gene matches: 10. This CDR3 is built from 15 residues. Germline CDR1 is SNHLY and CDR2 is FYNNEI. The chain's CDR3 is CATGAGTSVTDTQYF. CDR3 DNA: TGTGCCACCGGCGCCGGGACTAGCGTAACAGATACGCAGTATTTT. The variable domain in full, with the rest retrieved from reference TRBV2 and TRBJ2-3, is EPEVTQTPSHQVTQMGQEVILRCVPISNHLYFYWYRQILGQKVEFLVSFYNNEISEKSEIFDDQFSVERPDGSNFTLKIRSTKLEDSAMYFCATGAGTSVTDTQYFGPGTRLTVL.

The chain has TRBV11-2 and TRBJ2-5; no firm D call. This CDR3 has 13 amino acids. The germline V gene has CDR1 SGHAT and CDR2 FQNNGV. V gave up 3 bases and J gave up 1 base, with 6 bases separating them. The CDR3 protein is CASSFKFQETQYF. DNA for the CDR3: TGTGCCAGCAGCTTTAAGTTCCAAGAGACCCAGTACTTC.

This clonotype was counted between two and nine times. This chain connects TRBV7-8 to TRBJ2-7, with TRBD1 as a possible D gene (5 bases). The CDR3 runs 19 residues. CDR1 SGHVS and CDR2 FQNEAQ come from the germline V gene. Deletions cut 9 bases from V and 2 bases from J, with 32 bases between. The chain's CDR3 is CASNLIPFSLGLGPYEQYF. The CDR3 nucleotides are TGTGCCAGTAACTTAATCCCGTTTAGTCTGGGCCTGGGGCCCTACGAGCAGTACTTC.

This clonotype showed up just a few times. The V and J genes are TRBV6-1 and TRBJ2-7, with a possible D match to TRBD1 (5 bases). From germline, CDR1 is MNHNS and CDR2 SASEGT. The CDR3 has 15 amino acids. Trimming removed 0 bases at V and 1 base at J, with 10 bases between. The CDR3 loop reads CASSEAARVSYEQYF. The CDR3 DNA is TGTGCCAGCAGTGAAGCGGCCAGGGTATCCTACGAGCAGTACTTC.

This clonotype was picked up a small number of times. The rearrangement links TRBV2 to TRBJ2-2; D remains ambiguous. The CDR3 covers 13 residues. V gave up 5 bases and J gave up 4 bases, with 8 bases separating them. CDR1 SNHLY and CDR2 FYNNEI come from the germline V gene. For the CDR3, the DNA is TGTGCCAGCAGTCCGCACACCACCGGGGAGCTGTTTTTT. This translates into CASSPHTTGELFF.

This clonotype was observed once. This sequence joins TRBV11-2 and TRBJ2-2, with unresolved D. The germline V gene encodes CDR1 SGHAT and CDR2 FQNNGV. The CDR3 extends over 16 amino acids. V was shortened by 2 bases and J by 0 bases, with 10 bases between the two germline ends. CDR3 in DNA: TGTGCCAGCAGCTTATTTCGTCTAACGAACACCGGGGAGCTGTTTTTT. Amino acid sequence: CASSLFRLTNTGELFF.

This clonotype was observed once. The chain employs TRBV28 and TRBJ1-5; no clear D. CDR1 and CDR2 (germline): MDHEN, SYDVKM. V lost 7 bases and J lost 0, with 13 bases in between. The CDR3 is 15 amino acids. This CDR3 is CASTLRAYSNQPQHF. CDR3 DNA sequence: TGTGCCAGCACCTTGCGGGCTTATAGCAATCAGCCCCAGCATTTT. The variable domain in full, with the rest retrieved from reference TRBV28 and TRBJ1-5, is DVKVTQSSRYLVKRTGEKVFLECVQDMDHENMFWYRQDPGLGLRLIYFSYDVKMKEKGDIPEGYSVSREKKERFSLILESASTNQTSMYLCASTLRAYSNQPQHFGDGTRLSIL.

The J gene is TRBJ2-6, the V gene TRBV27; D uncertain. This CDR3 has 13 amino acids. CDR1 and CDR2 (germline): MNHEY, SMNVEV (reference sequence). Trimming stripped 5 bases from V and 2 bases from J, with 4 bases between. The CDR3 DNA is TGTGCCAGCAGTAGCGCTGGGGCCAACGTCCTGACTTTC. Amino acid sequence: CASSSAGANVLTF.

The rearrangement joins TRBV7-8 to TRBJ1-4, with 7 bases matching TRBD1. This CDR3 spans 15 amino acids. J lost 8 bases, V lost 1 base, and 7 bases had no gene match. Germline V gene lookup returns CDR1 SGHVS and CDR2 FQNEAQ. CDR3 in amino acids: CASSLDSTGQEKLFF. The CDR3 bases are TGTGCCAGCAGCTTAGACTCGACAGGGCAAGAAAAACTGTTTTTT.

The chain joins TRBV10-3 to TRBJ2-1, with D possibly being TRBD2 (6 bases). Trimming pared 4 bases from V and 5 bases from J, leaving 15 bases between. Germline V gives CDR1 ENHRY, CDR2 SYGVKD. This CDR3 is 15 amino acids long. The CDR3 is CAISATGLQNNEQFF. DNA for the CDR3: TGTGCCATCAGTGCAACGGGACTGCAGAACAATGAGCAGTTCTTC.

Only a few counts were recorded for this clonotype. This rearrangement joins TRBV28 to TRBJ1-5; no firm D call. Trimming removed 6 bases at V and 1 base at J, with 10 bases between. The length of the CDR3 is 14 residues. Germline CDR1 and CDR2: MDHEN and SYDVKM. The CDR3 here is CASSNKGSNQPQHF. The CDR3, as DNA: TGTGCCAGCAGCAACAAGGGAAGCAATCAGCCCCAGCATTTT.

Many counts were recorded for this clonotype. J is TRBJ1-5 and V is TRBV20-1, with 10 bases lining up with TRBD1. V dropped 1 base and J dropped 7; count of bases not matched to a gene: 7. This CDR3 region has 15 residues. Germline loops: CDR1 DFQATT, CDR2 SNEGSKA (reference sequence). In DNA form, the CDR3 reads TGCAGTGCTAGAGGGGGGACAGGGGATTGGCAGCCCCAGCATTTT. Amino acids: CSARGGTGDWQPQHF.

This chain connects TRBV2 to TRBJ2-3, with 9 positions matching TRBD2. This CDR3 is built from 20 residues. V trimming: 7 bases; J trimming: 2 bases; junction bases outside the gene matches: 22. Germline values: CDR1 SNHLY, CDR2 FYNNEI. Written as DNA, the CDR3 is TGTGCCAGCATGTCTAAGGGCGAGTATGAAAGCGGGGGGATCACAGATACGCAGTATTTT. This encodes CASMSKGEYESGGITDTQYF.

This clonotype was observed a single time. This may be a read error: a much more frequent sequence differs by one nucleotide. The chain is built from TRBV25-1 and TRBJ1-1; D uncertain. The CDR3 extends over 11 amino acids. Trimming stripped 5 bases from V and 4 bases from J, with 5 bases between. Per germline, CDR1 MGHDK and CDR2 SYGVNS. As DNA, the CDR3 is TGTGCCAGCAGTATGAGCACTGAAGCTTTCTTT. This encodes CASSMSTEAFF.